This T cell receptor beta chain is drawn from a study of technical replicates of blood from a handful of donors. CDR1 is LGHNA, CDR2 YSLEER, per germline. This CDR3 region has 15 residues. Trimming shortened V by 1 base and J by 3 bases, and 12 bases separated the two germline ends. Measured with immunoSEQ multiplex PCR; TCRdb has only the in-frame clones, and not every one. The repertoire includes 60,000 to 65,000 clones, approximately 89% of them detected once, and approximately 5.2% sits in the top ten. This clonotype was obtained from a human donor in good health. Some clones in this sample may be carry-over from other donors' samples. The chain is built from TRBV4-3 and TRBJ1-1; no definite D call. Input material: PBMCs. CDR3: CASSQVLFIDTEAFF. The CDR3 DNA follows: TGCGCCAGCAGCCAAGTTCTGTTTATCGACACTGAAGCTTTCTTT.